Listed here is a single T cell receptor beta chain. This receptor's antigen is unknown. Base qualities are not recorded, but no much larger clone differs from it by a single base. V is clipped by 2 bases and J by 3 bases, and the sequence between their germline boundaries is 12 bases long. CDR1 SGHTA and CDR2 FQGNSA are derived from the germline V gene. Counted from cysteine to phenylalanine, this CDR3 has 15 amino acids. The kept DNA is CDR3 alone, 45 bases in frame from the first base. These data come from a study of siplizumab effects on memory and regulatory T cells (dated by TCRdb to between 2018 and 2020). Concerning the study at large: The study examined how the anti-CD2 antibody siplizumab affects alloreactive T-cell subsets in allogeneic mixed lymphocyte reactions built from human PBMCs.

The library came from the immunoSEQ multiplex PCR assay. Roughly 100,000 TCR templates per sample were assayed on the deep sequencing platform. Genomic DNA extracted from sorted T cells was the material used for TCRbeta CDR3 sequencing. The authors' pipeline ran thus. The R programming language was used for the clonal analysis of the TCRbeta CDR3 data. Unstimulated samples were compared with post-reaction CFSE-low samples to define alloreactive CD4+ and CD8+ clones. Regulatory or non-regulatory origin of alloreactive CD4+ clones was assigned by matching sequences to the sorted unstimulated Treg and non-Treg repertoires. This immuneACCESS table, as held by TCRdb, lists in-frame sequences with V and J called but not all clones. Of the missing ones, under half trace to an unresolved V gene in checked studies; the others have no known cause. From that table come the V and J calls and clone size; the DNA was used to work out D and trimming. The sample yields over 85,000 clones; roughly nine tenths were counted once. The ten largest make up roughly 1% of the sample.

Paper-wide results and their limitations: Because sequences below about 10^-5 frequency were poorly captured, only a minor fraction of alloreactive clones could be mapped to unstimulated subsets. For roughly 75-96% of proliferating CD4+ or CD8+ clones, no naive or memory phenotype could be assigned. Among mappable alloreactive CD4+ clones, an average Treg-derived fraction of over 60% was observed with siplizumab, compared with less than 35% in control reactions. Siplizumab significantly reduced the cumulative frequency of alloreactive sequences traceable to unstimulated CD4+ memory T cells. Unstimulated naive T cells appeared more diverse than memory T cells, and naive cells seemed to contribute substantially to the alloresponse. Whether proliferating Tregs from siplizumab cultures actually had suppressive function was not functionally confirmed.

Sorted unstimulated T cells and proliferating T cells recovered from mixed lymphocyte reactions were subjected to TCRbeta CDR3 sequencing. Fresh whole blood from fewer than twelve HLA-typed healthy donors was used to isolate PBMCs. The receptor was isolated from a human donor in good health. The chain is made from TRBV7-2 and TRBJ2-3; tentative D gene TRBD2, with 6 bases matching. Sequenced sample: CD4+ T cells sorted from blood. The bases are TGTGCCAGCAGCTTAAGTGCGGGGAGAACAGATACGCAGTATTTT. It specifies CASSLSAGRTDTQYF.